The following is a TCR beta chain sequence with its context. Categorization into cohorts depended on clinical history that participants reported. The protocol was immunoSEQ multiplex PCR, while the TCRdb copy is restricted to in-frame clones and leaves out a portion. The data hold 360,000 or so clones, with more than 70% observed a single time. The data were obtained in a study of blood T cell repertoires in COVID-19. V lost 4 bases and J lost 1, with 8 bases in between. The CDR3 has 13 residues. Germline values: CDR1 MNHEY, CDR2 SVGAGI. This rearrangement joins TRBV6-5 to TRBJ2-7; a weak D match, TRBD2 (6 bases). This sequence was found in a woman aged 25 to 39 who had been exposed to COVID-19. Source material: PBMCs or T cells enriched from blood (not recorded which). In nucleotides, the CDR3 is TGTGCCAGCAGTTTGGGGGGTTCCTACGAGCAGTACTTC. Its protein product is CASSLGGSYEQYF.